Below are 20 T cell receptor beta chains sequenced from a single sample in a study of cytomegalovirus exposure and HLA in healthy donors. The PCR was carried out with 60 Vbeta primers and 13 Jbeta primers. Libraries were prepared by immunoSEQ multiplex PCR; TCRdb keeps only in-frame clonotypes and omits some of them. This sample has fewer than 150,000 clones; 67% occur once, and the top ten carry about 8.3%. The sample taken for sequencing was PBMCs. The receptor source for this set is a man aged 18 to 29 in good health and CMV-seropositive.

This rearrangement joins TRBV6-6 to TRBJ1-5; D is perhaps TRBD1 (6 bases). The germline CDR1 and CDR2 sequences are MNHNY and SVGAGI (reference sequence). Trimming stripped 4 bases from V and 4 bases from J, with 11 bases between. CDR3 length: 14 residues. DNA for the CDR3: TGTGCCAGCAGTTCAGAGGGGGGGAATCAGCCCCAGCATTTT. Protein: CASSSEGGNQPQHF.

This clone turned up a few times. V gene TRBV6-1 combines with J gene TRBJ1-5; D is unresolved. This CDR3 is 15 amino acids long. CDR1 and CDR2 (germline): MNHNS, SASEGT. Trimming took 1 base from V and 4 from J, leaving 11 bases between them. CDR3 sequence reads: CASSEEEGGNQPQHF. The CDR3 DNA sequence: TGTGCCAGCAGTGAAGAGGAAGGAGGGAATCAGCCCCAGCATTTT.

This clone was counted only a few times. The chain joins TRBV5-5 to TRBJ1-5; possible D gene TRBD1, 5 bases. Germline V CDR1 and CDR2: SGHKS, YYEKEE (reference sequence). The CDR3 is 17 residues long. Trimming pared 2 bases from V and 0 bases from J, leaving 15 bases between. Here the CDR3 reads CASSLRGDPYSNQPQHF. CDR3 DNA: TGTGCCAGCAGCTTACGGGGGGATCCCTATAGCAATCAGCCCCAGCATTTT. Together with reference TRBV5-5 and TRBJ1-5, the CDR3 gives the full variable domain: DAGVTQSPTHLIKTRGQQVTLRCSPISGHKSVSWYQQVLGQGPQFIFQYYEKEERGRGNFPDRFSARQFPNYSSELNVNALLLGDSALYLCASSLRGDPYSNQPQHFGDGTRLSIL.

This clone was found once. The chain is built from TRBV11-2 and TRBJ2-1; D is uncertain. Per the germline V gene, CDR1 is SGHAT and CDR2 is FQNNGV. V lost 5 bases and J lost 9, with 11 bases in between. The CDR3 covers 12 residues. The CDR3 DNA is TGTGCCAGCAGCGATATGGTCAGTGAGCAGTTCTTC. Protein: CASSDMVSEQFF.

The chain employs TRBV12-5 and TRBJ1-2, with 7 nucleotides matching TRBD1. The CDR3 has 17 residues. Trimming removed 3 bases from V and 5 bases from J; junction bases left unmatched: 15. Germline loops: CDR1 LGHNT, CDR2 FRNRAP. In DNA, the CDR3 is TGTGCTAGTGGTTTTAAAATGGAAGGGGGCCCGAGATATGGCTACACCTTC. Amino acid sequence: CASGFKMEGGPRYGYTF.

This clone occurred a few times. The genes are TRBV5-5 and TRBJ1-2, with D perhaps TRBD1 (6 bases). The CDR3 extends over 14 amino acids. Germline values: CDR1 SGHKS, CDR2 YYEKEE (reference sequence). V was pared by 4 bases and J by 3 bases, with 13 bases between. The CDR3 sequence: CASSTRTDDYGYTF. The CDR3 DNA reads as TGTGCCAGCAGCACACGGACAGACGACTATGGCTACACCTTC. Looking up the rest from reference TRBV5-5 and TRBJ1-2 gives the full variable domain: DAGVTQSPTHLIKTRGQQVTLRCSPISGHKSVSWYQQVLGQGPQFIFQYYEKEERGRGNFPDRFSARQFPNYSSELNVNALLLGDSALYLCASSTRTDDYGYTFGSGTRLTVV.

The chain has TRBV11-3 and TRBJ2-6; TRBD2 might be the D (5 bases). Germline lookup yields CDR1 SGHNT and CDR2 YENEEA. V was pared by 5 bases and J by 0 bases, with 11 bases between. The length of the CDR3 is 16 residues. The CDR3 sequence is CASSPADYSGANVLTF. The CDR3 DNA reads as TGTGCCAGCAGCCCAGCAGACTACTCTGGGGCCAACGTCCTGACTTTC.

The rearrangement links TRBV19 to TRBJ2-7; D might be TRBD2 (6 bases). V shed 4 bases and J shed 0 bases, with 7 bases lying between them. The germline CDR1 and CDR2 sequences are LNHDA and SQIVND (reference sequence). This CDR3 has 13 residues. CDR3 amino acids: CASSKEGSYEQYF. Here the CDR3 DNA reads TGTGCCAGTAGTAAGGAGGGCTCCTACGAGCAGTACTTC.

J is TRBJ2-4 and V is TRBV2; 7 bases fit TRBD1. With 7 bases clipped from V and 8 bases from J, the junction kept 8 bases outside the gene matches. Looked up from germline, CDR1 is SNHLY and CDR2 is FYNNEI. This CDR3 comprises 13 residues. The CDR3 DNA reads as TGTGCCAGCAACCGGGACAGTGGGGACATTCAGTACTTC. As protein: CASNRDSGDIQYF.

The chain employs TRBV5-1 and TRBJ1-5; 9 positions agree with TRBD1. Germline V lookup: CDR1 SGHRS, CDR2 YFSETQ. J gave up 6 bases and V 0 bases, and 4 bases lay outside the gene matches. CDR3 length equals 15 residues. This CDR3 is CASSLGDREGQPQHF. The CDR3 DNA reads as TGCGCCAGCAGCTTGGGGGACAGGGAGGGTCAGCCCCAGCATTTT.

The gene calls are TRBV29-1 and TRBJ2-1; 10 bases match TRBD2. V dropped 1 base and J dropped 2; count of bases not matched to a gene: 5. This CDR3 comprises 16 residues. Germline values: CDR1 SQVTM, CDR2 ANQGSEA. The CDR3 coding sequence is TGCAGCGTTGAAGTAGCGGGGGGTGGTACCTACAATGAGCAGTTCTTC. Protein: CSVEVAGGGTYNEQFF.

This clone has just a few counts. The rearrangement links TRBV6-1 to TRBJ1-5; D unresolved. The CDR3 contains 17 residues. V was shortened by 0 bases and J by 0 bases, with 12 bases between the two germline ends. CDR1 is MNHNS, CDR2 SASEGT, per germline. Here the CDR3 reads CASSEALGFYSNQPQHF. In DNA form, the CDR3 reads TGTGCCAGCAGTGAAGCTCTCGGGTTTTATAGCAATCAGCCCCAGCATTTT.

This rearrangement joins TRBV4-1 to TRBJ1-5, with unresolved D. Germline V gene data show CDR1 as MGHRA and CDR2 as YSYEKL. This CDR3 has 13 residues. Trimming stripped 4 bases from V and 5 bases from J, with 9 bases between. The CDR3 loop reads CASSRAEDQPQHF. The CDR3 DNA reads TGCGCCAGCAGCCGCGCGGAGGATCAGCCCCAGCATTTT.

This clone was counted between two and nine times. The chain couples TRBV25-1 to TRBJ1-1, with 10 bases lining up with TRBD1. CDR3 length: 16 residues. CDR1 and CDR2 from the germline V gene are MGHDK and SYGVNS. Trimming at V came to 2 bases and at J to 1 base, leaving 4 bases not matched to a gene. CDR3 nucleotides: TGTGCCAGCAGTGAAGACAGGGGGCTGACGAACACTGAAGCTTTCTTT. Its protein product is CASSEDRGLTNTEAFF.

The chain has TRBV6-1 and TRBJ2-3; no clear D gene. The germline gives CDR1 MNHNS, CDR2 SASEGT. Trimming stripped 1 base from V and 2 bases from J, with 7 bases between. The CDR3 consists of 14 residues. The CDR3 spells CASSEDPNTDTQYF. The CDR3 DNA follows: TGTGCCAGCAGTGAAGATCCCAACACAGATACGCAGTATTTT.

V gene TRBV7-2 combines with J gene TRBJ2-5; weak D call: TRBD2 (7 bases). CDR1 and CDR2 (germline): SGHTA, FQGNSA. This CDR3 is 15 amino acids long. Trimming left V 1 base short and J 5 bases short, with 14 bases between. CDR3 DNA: TGTGCCAGCAGCTTAGGAGGGGGGGGTTGGGAGACCCAGTACTTC. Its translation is CASSLGGGGWETQYF. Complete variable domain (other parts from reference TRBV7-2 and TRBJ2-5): GAGVSQSPSNKVTEKGKDVELRCDPISGHTALYWYRQSLGQGLEFLIYFQGNSAPDKSGLPSDRFSAERTGGSVSTLTIQRTQQEDSAVYLCASSLGGGGWETQYFGPGTRLLVL.

Here the CDR3 reads CAWSVLGQVGYEQYF. The CDR3 region has the DNA TGTGCCTGGAGTGTACTAGGGCAGGTTGGCTACGAGCAGTACTTC. This sequence joins TRBV30 and TRBJ2-7, with D possibly being TRBD2 (5 bases). The CDR3 consists of 15 residues. Germline V gene sequence: CDR1 GTSNPN, CDR2 SVGIG (reference sequence). V was shortened by 0 bases and J by 3 bases, with 15 bases between the two germline ends.

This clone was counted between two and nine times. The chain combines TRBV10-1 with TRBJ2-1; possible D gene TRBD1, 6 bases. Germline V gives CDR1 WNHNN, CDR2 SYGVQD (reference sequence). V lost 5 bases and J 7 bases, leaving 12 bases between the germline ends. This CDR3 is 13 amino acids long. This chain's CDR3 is CASSTQDRNEQFF. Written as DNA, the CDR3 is TGCGCCAGCAGTACCCAGGACAGAAATGAGCAGTTCTTC.

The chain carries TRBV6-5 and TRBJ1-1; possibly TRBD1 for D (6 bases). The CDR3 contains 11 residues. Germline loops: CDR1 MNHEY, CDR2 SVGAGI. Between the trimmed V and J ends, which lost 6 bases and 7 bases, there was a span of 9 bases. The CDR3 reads CASSQGREAFF. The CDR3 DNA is TGTGCCAGCAGCCAGGGGCGTGAAGCTTTCTTT.

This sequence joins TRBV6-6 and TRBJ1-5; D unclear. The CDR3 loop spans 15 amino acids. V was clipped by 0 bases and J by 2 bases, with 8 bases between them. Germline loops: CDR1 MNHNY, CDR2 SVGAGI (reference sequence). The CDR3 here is CASSYSVVGNQPQHF. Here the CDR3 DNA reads TGTGCCAGCAGTTACTCTGTAGTGGGCAATCAGCCCCAGCATTTT.